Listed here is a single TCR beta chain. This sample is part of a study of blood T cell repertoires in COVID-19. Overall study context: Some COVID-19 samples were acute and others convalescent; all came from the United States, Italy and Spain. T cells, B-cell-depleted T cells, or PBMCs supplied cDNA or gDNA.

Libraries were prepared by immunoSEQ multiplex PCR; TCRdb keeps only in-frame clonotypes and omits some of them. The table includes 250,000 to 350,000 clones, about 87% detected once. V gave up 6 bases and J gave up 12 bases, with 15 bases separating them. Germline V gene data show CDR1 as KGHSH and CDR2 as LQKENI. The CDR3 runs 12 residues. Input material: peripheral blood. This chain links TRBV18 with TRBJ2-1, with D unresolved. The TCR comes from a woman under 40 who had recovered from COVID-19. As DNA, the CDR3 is TGTGCCAGCTCCCCCACCCTTGAGTGGCAGTTCTTC. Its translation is CASSPTLEWQFF.